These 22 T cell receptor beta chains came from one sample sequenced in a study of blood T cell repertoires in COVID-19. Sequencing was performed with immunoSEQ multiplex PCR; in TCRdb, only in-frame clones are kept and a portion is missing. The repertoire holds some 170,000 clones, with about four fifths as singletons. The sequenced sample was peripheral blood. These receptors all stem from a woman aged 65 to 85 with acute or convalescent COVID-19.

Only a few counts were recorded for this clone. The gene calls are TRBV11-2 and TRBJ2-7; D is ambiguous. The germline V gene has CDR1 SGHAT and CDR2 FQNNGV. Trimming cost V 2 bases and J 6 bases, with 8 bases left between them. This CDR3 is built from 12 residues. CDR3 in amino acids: CASSLTMVEQYF. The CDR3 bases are TGTGCCAGCAGCTTAACAATGGTCGAGCAGTACTTC.

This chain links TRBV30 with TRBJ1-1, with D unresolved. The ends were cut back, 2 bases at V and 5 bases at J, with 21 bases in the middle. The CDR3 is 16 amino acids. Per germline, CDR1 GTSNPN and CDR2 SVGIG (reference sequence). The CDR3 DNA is TGTGCCTGGAGTCAACCAAGGACCTCCGCGGGGACTGAAGCTTTCTTT. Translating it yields CAWSQPRTSAGTEAFF. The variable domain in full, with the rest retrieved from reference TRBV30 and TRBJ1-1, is SQTIHQWPATLVQPVGSPLSLECTVEGTSNPNLYWYRQAAGRGLQLLFYSVGIGQISSEVPQNLSASRPQDRQFILSSKKLLLSDSGFYLCAWSQPRTSAGTEAFFGQGTRLTVV.

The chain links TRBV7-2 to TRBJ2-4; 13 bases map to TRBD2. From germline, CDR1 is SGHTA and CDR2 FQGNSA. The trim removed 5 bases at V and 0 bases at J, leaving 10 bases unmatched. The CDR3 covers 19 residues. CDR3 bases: TGTGCCAGCAGCATTAGGCGACTAGCGGGGGGTGTAGCCAAAAACATTCAGTACTTC. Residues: CASSIRRLAGGVAKNIQYF.

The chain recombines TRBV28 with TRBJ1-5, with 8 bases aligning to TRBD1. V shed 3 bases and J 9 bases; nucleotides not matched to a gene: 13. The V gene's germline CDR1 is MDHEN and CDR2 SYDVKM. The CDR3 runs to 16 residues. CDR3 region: CASSFSRGRAGPPQHF. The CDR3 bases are TGTGCCAGCAGTTTCTCCAGGGGGCGCGCGGGACCGCCCCAGCATTTT.

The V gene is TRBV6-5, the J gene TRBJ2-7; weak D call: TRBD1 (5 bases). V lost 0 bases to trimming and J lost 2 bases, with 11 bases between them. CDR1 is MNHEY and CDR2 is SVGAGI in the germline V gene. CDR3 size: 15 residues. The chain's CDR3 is CASSYSGQRTYEQYF. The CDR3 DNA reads TGTGCCAGCAGTTACTCGGGGCAGCGTACCTACGAGCAGTACTTC.

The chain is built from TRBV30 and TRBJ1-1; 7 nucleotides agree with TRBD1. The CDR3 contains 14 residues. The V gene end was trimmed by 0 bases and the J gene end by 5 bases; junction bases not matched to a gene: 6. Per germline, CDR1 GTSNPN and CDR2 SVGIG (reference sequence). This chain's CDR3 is CAWSVQGIWTEAFF. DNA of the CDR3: TGTGCCTGGAGTGTACAGGGGATATGGACTGAAGCTTTCTTT.

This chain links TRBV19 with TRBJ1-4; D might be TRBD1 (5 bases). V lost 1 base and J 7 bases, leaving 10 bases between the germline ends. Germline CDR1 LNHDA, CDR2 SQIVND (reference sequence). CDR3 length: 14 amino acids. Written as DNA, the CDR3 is TGTGCCAGTAGTATAGCAGTCGACAGTGAAAAACTGTTTTTT. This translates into CASSIAVDSEKLFF.

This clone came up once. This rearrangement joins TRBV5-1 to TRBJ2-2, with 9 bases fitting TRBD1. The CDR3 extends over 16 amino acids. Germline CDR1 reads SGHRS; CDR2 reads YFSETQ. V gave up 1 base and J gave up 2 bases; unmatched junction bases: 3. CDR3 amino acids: CASSLMGQGNTGELFF. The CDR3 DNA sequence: TGCGCCAGCAGCTTGATGGGACAGGGTAACACCGGGGAGCTGTTTTTT.

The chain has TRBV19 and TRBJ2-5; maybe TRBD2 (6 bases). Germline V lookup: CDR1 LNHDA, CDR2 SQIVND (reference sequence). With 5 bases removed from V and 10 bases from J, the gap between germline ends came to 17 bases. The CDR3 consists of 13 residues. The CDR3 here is CASSARTREVQYF. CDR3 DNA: TGTGCCAGTAGTGCCCGCACTAGGGAGGTCCAGTACTTC.

The CDR3 DNA sequence: TGTGCCAGTAGCACCACGGGGACAGAGGGGAATCAGCCCCAGCATTTT. Encoded protein: CASSTTGTEGNQPQHF. This chain connects TRBV19 to TRBJ1-5; 7 positions match TRBD1. The CDR3 contains 16 residues. Germline-derived CDR1 and CDR2 are LNHDA and SQIVND (reference sequence). V shed 6 bases and J 4 bases; nucleotides not matched to a gene: 12.

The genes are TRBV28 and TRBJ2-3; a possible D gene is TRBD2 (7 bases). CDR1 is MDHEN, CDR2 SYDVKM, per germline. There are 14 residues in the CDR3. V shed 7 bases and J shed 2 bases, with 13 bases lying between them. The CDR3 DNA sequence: TGTGCCAGCAAGGGGGGGCGAGTCACAGATACGCAGTATTTT. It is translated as CASKGGRVTDTQYF.

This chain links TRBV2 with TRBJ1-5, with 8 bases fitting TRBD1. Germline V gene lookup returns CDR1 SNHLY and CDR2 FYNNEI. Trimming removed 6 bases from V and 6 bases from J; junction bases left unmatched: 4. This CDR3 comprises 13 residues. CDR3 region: CASRGDRPQPQHF. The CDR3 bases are TGTGCCAGCAGAGGGGACAGGCCTCAGCCCCAGCATTTT.

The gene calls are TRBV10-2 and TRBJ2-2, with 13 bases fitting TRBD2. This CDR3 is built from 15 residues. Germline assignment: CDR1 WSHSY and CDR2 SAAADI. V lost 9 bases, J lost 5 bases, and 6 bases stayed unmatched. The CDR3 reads CASRGLAGRTGELFF. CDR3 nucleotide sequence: TGCGCCAGTCGGGGACTAGCGGGGAGGACCGGGGAGCTGTTTTTT.

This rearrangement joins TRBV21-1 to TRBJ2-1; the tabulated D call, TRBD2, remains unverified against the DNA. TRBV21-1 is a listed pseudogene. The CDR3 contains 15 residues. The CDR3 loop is CASSNSGGAYNEQFF. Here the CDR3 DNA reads TGTGCCAGCAGCAACAGCGGGGGGGCTTACAATGAGCAGTTCTTC.

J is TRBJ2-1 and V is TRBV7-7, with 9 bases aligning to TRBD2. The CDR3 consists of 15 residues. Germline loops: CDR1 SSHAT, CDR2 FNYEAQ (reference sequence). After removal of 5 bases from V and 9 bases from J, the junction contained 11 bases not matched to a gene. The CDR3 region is CASSTDQLAGAEQFF. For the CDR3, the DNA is TGTGCCAGCAGCACTGACCAACTAGCGGGCGCTGAGCAGTTCTTC.

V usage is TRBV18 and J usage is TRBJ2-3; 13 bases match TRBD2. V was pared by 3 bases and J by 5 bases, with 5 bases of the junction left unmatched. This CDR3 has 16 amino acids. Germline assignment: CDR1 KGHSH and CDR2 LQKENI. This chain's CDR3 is CASSPTSGGARDTQYF. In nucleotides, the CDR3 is TGTGCCAGCTCACCTACTAGCGGGGGGGCCAGAGATACGCAGTATTTT.

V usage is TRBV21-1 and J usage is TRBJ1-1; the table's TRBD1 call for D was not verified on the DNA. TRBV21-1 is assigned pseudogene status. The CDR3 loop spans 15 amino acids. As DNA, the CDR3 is TGTGCCAGCAGCCCCGGACGGGACAGCAACACTGAAGCTTTCTTT. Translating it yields CASSPGRDSNTEAFF.

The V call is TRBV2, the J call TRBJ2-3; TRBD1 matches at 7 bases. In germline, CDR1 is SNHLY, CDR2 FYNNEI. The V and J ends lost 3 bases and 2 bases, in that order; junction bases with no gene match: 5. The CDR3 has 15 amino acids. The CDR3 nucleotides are TGTGCCAGCAGTGACGGGGACAGCTACACAGATACGCAGTATTTT. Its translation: CASSDGDSYTDTQYF.

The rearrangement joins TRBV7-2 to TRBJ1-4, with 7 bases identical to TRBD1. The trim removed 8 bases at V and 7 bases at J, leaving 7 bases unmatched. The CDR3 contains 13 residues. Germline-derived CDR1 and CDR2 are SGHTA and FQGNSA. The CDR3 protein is CASASRGVEKLFF. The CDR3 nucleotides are TGTGCCAGCGCGTCCAGGGGGGTTGAAAAACTGTTTTTT.

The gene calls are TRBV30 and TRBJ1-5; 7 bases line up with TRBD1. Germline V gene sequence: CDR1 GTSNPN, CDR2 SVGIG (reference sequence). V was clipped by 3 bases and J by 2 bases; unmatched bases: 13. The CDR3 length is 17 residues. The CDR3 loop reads CAWSRRSGQVGNQPQHF. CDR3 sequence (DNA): TGTGCCTGGAGCCGGCGGAGTGGACAGGTTGGCAATCAGCCCCAGCATTTT.

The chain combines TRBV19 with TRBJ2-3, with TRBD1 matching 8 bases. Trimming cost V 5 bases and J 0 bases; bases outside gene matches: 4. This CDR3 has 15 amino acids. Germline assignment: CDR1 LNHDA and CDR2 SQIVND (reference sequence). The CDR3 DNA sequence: TGTGCCAGTAGTCCACGGACAGGGAGCACAGATACGCAGTATTTT. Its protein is CASSPRTGSTDTQYF.

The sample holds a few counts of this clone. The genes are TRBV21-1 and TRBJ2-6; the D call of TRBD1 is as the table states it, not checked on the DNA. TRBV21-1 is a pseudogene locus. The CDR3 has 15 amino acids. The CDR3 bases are TGTGCCAGCAGCAAACAAATCTCTGGGGCCAACGTCCTGACTTTC. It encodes CASSKQISGANVLTF.